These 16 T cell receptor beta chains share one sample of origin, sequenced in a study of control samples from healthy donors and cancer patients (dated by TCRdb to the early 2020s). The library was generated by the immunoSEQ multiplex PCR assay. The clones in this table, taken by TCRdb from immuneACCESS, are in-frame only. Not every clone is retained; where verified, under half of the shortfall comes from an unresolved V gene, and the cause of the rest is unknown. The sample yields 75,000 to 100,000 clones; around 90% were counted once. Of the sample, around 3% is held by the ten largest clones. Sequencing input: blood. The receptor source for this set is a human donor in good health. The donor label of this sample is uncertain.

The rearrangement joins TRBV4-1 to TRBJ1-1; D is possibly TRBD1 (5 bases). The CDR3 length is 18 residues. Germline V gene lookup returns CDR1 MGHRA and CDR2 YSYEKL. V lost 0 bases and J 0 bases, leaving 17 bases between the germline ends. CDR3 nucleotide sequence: TGCGCCAGCAGCCAAGACGGGGGGAAGAACCTGATGAACACTGAAGCTTTCTTT. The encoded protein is CASSQDGGKNLMNTEAFF.

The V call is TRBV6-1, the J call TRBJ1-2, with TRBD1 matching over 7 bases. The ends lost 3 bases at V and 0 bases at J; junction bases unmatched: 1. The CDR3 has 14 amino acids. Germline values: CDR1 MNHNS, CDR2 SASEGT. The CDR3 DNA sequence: TGTGCCAGCAGTGACGGGACAGCTAACTATGGCTACACCTTC. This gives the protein CASSDGTANYGYTF.

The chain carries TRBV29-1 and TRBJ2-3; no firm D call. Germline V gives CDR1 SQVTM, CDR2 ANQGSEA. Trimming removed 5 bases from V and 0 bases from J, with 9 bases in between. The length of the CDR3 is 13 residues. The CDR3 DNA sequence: TGCAGCGTTCGTAGGGCTAGCACAGATACGCAGTATTTT. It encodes CSVRRASTDTQYF.

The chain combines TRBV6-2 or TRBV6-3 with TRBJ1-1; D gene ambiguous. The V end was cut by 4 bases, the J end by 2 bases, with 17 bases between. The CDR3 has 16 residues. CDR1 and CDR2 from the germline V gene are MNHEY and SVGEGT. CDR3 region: CASSLVRRGLNTEAFF. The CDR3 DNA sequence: TGTGCCAGCAGTTTGGTACGGAGAGGGCTTAACACTGAAGCTTTCTTT.

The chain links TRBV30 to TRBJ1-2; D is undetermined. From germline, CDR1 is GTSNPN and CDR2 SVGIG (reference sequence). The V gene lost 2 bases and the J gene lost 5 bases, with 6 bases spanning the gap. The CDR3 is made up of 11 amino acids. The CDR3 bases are TGTGCCTGGAGTATTCTATATGGCTACACCTTC. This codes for CAWSILYGYTF. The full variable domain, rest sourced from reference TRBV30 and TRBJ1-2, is SQTIHQWPATLVQPVGSPLSLECTVEGTSNPNLYWYRQAAGRGLQLLFYSVGIGQISSEVPQNLSASRPQDRQFILSSKKLLLSDSGFYLCAWSILYGYTFGSGTRLTVV.

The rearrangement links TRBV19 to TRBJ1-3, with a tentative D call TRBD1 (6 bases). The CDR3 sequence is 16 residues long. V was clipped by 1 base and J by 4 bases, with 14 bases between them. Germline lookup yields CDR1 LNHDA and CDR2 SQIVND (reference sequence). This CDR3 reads CASSIADGTTGNTIYF. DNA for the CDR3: TGTGCCAGTAGTATAGCAGACGGGACAACCGGAAACACCATATATTTT.

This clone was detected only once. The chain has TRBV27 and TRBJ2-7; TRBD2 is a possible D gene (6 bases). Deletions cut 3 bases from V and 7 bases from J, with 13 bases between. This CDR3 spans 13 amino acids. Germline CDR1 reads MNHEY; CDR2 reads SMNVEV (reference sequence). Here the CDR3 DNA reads TGTGCCAGCAGTTTTGTAGGGGAGGAAGAGCAGTACTTC. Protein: CASSFVGEEEQYF.

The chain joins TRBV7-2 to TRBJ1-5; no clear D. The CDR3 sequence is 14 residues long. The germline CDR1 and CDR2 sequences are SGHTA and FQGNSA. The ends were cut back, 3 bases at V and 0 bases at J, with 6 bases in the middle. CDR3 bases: TGTGCCAGCAGCTTGGGCACTAGCAATCAGCCCCAGCATTTT. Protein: CASSLGTSNQPQHF.

DNA for the CDR3: TGCGCCAGCAGTCAGTGGGACAGGGCTTCTGGTGGCTACACCTTC. Its translation: CASSQWDRASGGYTF. The chain couples TRBV23-1 to TRBJ1-2, with 9 bases matching TRBD1. TRBV23-1 is an ORF, and what it does is uncertain. The V segment lost 3 bases and the J segment 7 bases; nucleotides outside the gene matches: 9. This CDR3 region has 15 residues.

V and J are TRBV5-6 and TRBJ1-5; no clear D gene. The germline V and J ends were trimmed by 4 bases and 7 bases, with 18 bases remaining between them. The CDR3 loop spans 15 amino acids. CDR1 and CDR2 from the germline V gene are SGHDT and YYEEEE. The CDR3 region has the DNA TGTGCCAGCAGCCTCCGGGCCCTTAACCGGCAGCCCCAGCATTTT. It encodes CASSLRALNRQPQHF.

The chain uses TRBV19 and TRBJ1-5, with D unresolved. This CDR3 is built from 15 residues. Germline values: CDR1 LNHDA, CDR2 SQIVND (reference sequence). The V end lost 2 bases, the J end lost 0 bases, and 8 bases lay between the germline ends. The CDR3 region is CASSIKGSSNQPQHF. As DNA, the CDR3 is TGTGCCAGTAGTATAAAGGGTAGTAGCAATCAGCCCCAGCATTTT.

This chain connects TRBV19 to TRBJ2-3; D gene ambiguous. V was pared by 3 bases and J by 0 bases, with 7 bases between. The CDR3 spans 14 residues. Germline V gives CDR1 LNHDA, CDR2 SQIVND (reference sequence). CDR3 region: CASSMPPSTDTQYF. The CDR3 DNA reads TGTGCCAGTAGTATGCCCCCGAGCACAGATACGCAGTATTTT.

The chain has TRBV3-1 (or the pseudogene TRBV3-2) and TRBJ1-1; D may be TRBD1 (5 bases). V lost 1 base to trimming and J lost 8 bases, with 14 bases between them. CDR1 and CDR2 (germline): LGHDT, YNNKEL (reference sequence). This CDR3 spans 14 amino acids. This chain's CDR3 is CASSQGASGGEAFF. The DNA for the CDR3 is TGTGCCAGCAGCCAAGGAGCATCGGGGGGAGAAGCTTTCTTT.

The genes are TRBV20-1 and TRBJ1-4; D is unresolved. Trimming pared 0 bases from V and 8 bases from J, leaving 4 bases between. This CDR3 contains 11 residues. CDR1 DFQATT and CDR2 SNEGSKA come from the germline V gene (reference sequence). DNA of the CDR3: TGCAGTGCTAGAGATCAAGAAAAACTGTTTTTT. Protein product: CSARDQEKLFF.

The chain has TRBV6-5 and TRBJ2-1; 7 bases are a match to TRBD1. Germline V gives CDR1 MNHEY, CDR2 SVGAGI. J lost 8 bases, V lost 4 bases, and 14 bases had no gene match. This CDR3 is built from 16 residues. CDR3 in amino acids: CASSFTSGTVFYEQFF. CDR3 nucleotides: TGTGCCAGCAGTTTTACATCCGGGACAGTATTCTATGAGCAGTTCTTC.

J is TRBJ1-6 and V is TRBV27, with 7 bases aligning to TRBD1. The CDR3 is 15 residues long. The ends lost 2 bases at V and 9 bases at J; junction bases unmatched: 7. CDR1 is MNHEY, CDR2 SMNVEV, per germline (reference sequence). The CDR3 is CASSLTSGGSSPLHF. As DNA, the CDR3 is TGTGCCAGCAGTTTAACATCAGGGGGATCTTCACCCCTCCACTTT.